The next 9 T cell receptor beta chains were all read from a single sample in a study of cytomegalovirus exposure and HLA in healthy donors. The primer mix had 60 Vbeta and 13 Jbeta primers. Assay: immunoSEQ multiplex PCR; the TCRdb copy retains only in-frame clones and omits some. Of over 75,000 clones in the sample, around 76% were seen once. The sequenced material came from PBMCs. The receptors shown here come from a man in his forties or fifties in good health and CMV-seropositive.

The chain carries TRBV7-2 and TRBJ2-7; D might be TRBD2 (5 bases). The CDR3 has 15 amino acids. Germline-derived CDR1 and CDR2 are SGHTA and FQGNSA. V was clipped by 4 bases and J by 6 bases, with 19 bases between them. CDR3: CASSSGLSKGSEQYF. CDR3 sequence (DNA): TGTGCCAGCAGCTCCGGACTCAGCAAGGGCTCCGAGCAGTACTTC.

CDR3 region: CASSPEADPGDEQYF. Here the CDR3 DNA reads TGCGCCAGCAGCCCGGAGGCAGATCCCGGGGACGAGCAGTACTTC. The chain is built from TRBV5-1 and TRBJ2-7; tentatively, D is TRBD2 (5 bases). The CDR3 is 15 amino acids. Trimming removed 4 bases from V and 5 bases from J, with 19 bases in between. Germline values: CDR1 SGHRS, CDR2 YFSETQ.

This clone was recorded a few times. Here the CDR3 reads CASRRDRGNEKLFF. CDR3 bases: TGTGCCAGCAGACGGGACAGGGGGAATGAAAAACTGTTTTTT. The chain recombines TRBV28 with TRBJ1-4; 11 bases are shared with TRBD1. Trimming took 6 bases from V and 5 from J; bases not matched to a gene: 2. The germline CDR1 and CDR2 sequences are MDHEN and SYDVKM. The CDR3 is 14 amino acids.

The V and J genes are TRBV4-1 and TRBJ1-2; D may be TRBD1 (5 bases). CDR1 MGHRA and CDR2 YSYEKL come from the germline V gene. Trimming shortened V by 3 bases and J by 3 bases, and 8 bases separated the two germline ends. This CDR3 has 13 amino acids. The CDR3 is CASSQPQDYGYTF. CDR3 sequence (DNA): TGCGCCAGCAGCCAGCCACAGGACTATGGCTACACCTTC.

This sequence joins TRBV11-2 and TRBJ2-3; TRBD1 agrees at 8 bases. Trimming cost V 2 bases and J 4 bases; bases outside gene matches: 2. This CDR3 region has 14 residues. Germline V gene data show CDR1 as SGHAT and CDR2 as FQNNGV. The CDR3 DNA sequence: TGTGCCAGCAGCTTACAGGGGGCGTCAGATACGCAGTATTTT. This translates into CASSLQGASDTQYF.

The chain carries TRBV5-1 and TRBJ1-1; the match to TRBD1 covers 8 bases. The CDR3 extends over 14 amino acids. Germline-derived CDR1 and CDR2 are SGHRS and YFSETQ. Trimming removed 3 bases from V and 5 bases from J; junction bases left unmatched: 6. The CDR3 DNA sequence: TGCGCCAGCAGCTACGACAGGGGCTCAACTGAAGCTTTCTTT. Residues: CASSYDRGSTEAFF.

This sequence joins TRBV9 and TRBJ2-1; 14 bases line up with TRBD2. Germline-derived CDR1 and CDR2 are SGDLS and YYNGEE. V was pared by 6 bases and J by 2 bases, with 10 bases of the junction left unmatched. CDR3 length equals 18 residues. The chain's CDR3 is CASMTGLAGALAYNEQFF. For the CDR3, the DNA is TGTGCCAGCATGACGGGACTAGCGGGAGCGCTTGCCTACAATGAGCAGTTCTTC.

The V and J genes are TRBV2 and TRBJ2-7; 9 bases are a match to TRBD1. The V segment lost 4 bases and the J segment 2 bases; nucleotides outside the gene matches: 3. The CDR3 extends over 14 amino acids. Germline V gene data show CDR1 as SNHLY and CDR2 as FYNNEI. This chain's CDR3 is CASSAGTGPYEQYF. The CDR3 DNA reads as TGTGCCAGCAGTGCCGGGACAGGGCCCTACGAGCAGTACTTC.

The chain employs TRBV2 and TRBJ2-3; no reliable D call. V gave up 4 bases and J gave up 2 bases, with 7 bases separating them. Germline CDR1 is SNHLY and CDR2 is FYNNEI. The CDR3 covers 13 residues. CDR3 DNA: TGTGCCAGCAGTGGAGAAGTCACAGATACGCAGTATTTT. Translated: CASSGEVTDTQYF.